This T cell receptor beta chain is from a study of regulatory T cells in long-lasting Graves disease. Study outcomes and limitations: Persistent disease showed a preference for TRBV28, TRBJ1-2 and TRBJ2-5.

Combining iRepertoire HTBI primers with Arm-PCR of CDR3 regions, the authors built TCR beta libraries. Original data processing: More than 55 TRBV and 13 to 15 TRBJ segments were identified across samples. TCRdb processed the multiplex PCR reads anew with MiXCR; each CDR3 protein has one entry. The V and J calls were not made by the authors but by TCRdb's processing. The repertoire consists of about 530,000 distinct CDR3 sequences, with 15% to 20% occurring once and the leading ten covering approximately 25%. Time point of the sample: newly diagnosed GD, antithyroid drugs for less than 3 months. Making the TCR library involved RNA that had been extracted from PBMCs. Details on this clonotype: Its antigen remains unidentified.

The germline CDR1 and CDR2 sequences are SQVTM and ANQGSEA. V shed 1 base, J shed 4 bases, and the junction held 4 bases outside the gene matches. The CDR3 runs 14 residues. These records were also assigned to another study, of T cells in Graves' hyperthyroidism and ophthalmopathy.

The sample was peripheral blood mononuclear cells (PBMCs), taken at new diagnosis, from a patient treated with antithyroid drugs. V and J are TRBV29-1 and TRBJ2-3; 8 bases fit TRBD1. The clonotype was recovered from a woman aged 35-65 years with Graves disease. The CDR3 protein is CSVEGTGLADTQYF. The CDR3 coding sequence is TGCAGCGTTGAAGGGACAGGGTTGGCAGATACGCAGTATTTT.